This T cell receptor beta chain stems from a study of blood T cell repertoires in COVID-19. Study as a whole: The cDNA or gDNA used as material had been derived from T cells, B-cell-depleted T cells, or PBMCs.

Here immunoSEQ multiplex PCR was the method, and the copy in TCRdb shows in-frame clones only, minus some. This repertoire shows 190,000 or so clones, about 81% found once; its top ten account for 9.2%. What the recovered Cohort 3 donors had was two negative PCRs, clearance, or symptom resolution. This TCR derives from a man aged 35 to 55 who had recovered from COVID-19. Sequenced sample: PBMCs or T cells enriched from blood (not recorded which).

The CDR3, as DNA: TGTGCCAGCTCACCTAGCGGGGGGATCGACGAGCAGTACTTC. It yields the protein CASSPSGGIDEQYF. The chain couples TRBV18 to TRBJ2-7; TRBD2 agrees at 10 bases. CDR3 length: 14 amino acids. Trimming took 3 bases from V and 5 from J; bases not matched to a gene: 4. Looked up from germline, CDR1 is KGHSH and CDR2 is LQKENI. Variable domain in full (rest from reference TRBV18 and TRBJ2-7): NAGVMQNPRHLVRRRGQEARLRCSPMKGHSHVYWYRQLPEEGLKFMVYLQKENIIDESGMPKERFSAEFPKEGPSILRIQQVVRGDSAAYFCASSPSGGIDEQYFGPGTRLTVT.